Included here is one T cell receptor (beta chain) sequence, with context. Its antigen remains unidentified. These data originate in a study of cytomegalovirus exposure and HLA in healthy donors. Study information: Ancestry clustering placed 70% to 85% of under 450 genotyped donors in the Caucasian-associated cluster.

PCR primers comprised 60 Vbeta and 13 Jbeta primers. Measured with immunoSEQ multiplex PCR; TCRdb has only the in-frame clones, and not every one. Of some 110,000 clones listed, 65% to 75% are singletons. This CDR3 has 14 residues. Trimming left V 2 bases short and J 4 bases short, with 12 bases between. CDR1 and CDR2 from the germline V gene are SGHTS and YDEGEE. General observations from the study: Earlier results showed most TCR beta V segments being productive about 87% or about 30% of the time. Most observed TCR sequences were rare, whereas some public TCRs were detected in many donors. A later analysis found that most CMV-associated TCR beta chains appeared HLA-restricted.

The specimen sequenced was PBMCs. The V call is TRBV5-8, the J call TRBJ1-1; the D gene is possibly TRBD1 (5 bases). This sequence was found in a man aged 30-40 years in good health and CMV-seropositive. CDR3 DNA sequence: TGTGCCAGCAGCTTAGGAGGGGACGGCACTGAAGCTTTCTTT. Amino acid sequence: CASSLGGDGTEAFF.